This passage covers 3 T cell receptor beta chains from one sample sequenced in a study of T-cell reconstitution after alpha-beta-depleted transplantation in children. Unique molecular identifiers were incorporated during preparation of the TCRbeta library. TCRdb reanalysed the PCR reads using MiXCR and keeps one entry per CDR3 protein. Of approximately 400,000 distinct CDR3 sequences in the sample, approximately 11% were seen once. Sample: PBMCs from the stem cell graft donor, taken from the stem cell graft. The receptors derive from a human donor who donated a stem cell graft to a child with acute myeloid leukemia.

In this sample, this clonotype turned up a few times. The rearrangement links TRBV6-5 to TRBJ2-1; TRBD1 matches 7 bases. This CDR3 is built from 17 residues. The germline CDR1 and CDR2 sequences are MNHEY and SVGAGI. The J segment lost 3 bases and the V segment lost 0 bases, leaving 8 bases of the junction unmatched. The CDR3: CASSYSPTGVIYNEQFF. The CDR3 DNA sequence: TGTGCCAGCAGTTACTCCCCTACAGGGGTGATCTACAATGAGCAGTTCTTC.

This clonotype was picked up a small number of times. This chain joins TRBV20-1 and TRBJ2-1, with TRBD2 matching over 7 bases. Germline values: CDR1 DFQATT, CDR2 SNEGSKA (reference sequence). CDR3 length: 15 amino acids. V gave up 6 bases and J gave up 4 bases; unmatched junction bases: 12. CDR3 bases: TGCAGTGCCCACCGGCGGGAGCCGGGTTACAATGAGCAGTTCTTC. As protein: CSAHRREPGYNEQFF.

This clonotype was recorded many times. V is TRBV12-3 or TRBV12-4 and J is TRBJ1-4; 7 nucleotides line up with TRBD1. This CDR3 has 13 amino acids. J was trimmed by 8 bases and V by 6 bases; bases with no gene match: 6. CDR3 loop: CASRQGSYEKLFF. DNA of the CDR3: TGTGCCAGCAGACAGGGGAGTTACGAAAAACTGTTTTTT.